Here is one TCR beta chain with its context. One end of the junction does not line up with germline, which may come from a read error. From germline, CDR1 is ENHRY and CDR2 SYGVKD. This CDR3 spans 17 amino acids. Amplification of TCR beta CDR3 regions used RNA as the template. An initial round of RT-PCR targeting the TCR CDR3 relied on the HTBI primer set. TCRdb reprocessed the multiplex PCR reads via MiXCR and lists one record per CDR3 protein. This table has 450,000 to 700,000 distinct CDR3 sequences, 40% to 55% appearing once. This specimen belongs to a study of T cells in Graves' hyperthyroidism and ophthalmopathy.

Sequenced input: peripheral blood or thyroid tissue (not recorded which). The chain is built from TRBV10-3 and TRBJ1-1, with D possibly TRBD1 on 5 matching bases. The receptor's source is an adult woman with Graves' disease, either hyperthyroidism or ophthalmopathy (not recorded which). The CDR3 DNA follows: TGTGCCATCAGTGGGTCCTCGACAGAGAGCATGAACACTGAAGCTTTCTTC. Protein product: CAISGSSTESMNTEAFF.